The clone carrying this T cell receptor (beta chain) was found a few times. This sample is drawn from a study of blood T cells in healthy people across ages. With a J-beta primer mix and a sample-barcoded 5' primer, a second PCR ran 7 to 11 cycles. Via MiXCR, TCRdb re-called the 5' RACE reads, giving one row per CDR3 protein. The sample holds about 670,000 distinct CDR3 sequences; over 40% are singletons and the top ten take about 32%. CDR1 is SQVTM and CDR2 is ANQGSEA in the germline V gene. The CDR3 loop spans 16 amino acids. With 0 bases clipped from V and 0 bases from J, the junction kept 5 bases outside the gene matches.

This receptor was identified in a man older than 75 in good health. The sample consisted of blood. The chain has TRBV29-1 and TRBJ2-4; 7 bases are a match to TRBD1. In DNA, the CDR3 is TGCAGCGTTGAAGATTTTGGACAGGTAGCCAAAAACATTCAGTACTTC. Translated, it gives CSVEDFGQVAKNIQYF. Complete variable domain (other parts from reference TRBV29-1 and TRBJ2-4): SAVISQKPSRDICQRGTSLTIQCQVDSQVTMMFWYRQQPGQSLTLIATANQGSEATYESGFVIDKFPISRPNLTFSTLTVSNMSPEDSSIYLCSVEDFGQVAKNIQYFGAGTRLSVL.